This TCR beta chain originates from a study of T cell responses to AZD1222 COVID-19 vaccine. Study conclusions and caveats: Spike as a whole was targeted by vaccine-associated CD4 TCRs, dominant at 160-218 and 743-854. Nearly half of spike-specific TCRs reportedly target unmutated variant regions. Spike-specific TCR breadth and depth both grew after two AZD1222 doses. Mostly white British, mostly female donors; authors suggested clonal diversity may be underestimated.

This CDR3 region has 15 residues. V shed 3 bases and J 5 bases; nucleotides not matched to a gene: 5. CDR1 and CDR2 from the germline V gene are LNHDA and SQIVND (reference sequence). This table comes from immunoSEQ multiplex PCR, and its TCRdb copy is limited to in-frame clones, with some not included. The sample shows some 170,000 clones, 75% to 90% of them seen only once. A remark on this clone: The antigen is unknown.

The chain is built from TRBV19 and TRBJ2-1; 9 bases match TRBD2. The sample here was peripheral blood, taken 28 days after the second dose of the MenACWY control vaccine. The receptor comes from an adult who received the MenACWY meningococcal vaccine as a control. The CDR3 DNA follows: TGTGCCAGTAGTATTAGCGGGAGTTCCCACAATGAGCAGTTCTTC. Amino acid sequence: CASSISGSSHNEQFF. The full variable domain, completed using reference TRBV19 and TRBJ2-1, is DGGITQSPKYLFRKEGQNVTLSCEQNLNHDAMYWYRQDPGQGLRLIYYSQIVNDFQKGDIAEGYSVSREKKESFPLTVTSAQKNPTAFYLCASSISGSSHNEQFFGPGTRLTVL.